In its sample, the clone carrying this TCR beta chain was seen a few times. These data belong to a study of blood T cell repertoires in COVID-19. Study context: Researchers got acute and convalescent COVID-19 samples from the United States, Italy and Spain. The analysed material was cDNA or gDNA that came from T cells, B-cell-depleted T cells, or PBMCs.

Losses at the gene ends were 5 bases for V and 9 bases for J; bases not matched to a gene: 17. Germline lookup yields CDR1 SGHTA and CDR2 FQGNSA. CDR3 length: 17 residues. Authors' analysis steps: Amplification of reference gene primers was used by the study to estimate nucleated cell counts. Some clones are missing from TCRdb's copy, which holds only in-frame ones; the method was immunoSEQ multiplex PCR. V, J and clone size are taken as reported in that table, and D and trimming were inferred from the DNA itself. This table holds approximately 160,000 clones, 81% found once. The sequenced sample consisted of peripheral blood. The genes are TRBV7-2 and TRBJ2-4; TRBD1 agrees at 9 bases. The sequence was obtained from a human donor in a cohort sampled during active COVID-19. The CDR3 protein is CASSLTHTGQGRGIQYF. CDR3 DNA sequence: TGTGCCAGCAGCCTAACCCATACCGGACAGGGGAGGGGCATTCAGTACTTC. The full variable domain, in which reference TRBV7-2 and TRBJ2-4 provide the parts outside the CDR3, is GAGVSQSPSNKVTEKGKDVELRCDPISGHTALYWYRQSLGQGLEFLIYFQGNSAPDKSGLPSDRFSAERTGGSVSTLTIQRTQQEDSAVYLCASSLTHTGQGRGIQYFGAGTRLSVL.